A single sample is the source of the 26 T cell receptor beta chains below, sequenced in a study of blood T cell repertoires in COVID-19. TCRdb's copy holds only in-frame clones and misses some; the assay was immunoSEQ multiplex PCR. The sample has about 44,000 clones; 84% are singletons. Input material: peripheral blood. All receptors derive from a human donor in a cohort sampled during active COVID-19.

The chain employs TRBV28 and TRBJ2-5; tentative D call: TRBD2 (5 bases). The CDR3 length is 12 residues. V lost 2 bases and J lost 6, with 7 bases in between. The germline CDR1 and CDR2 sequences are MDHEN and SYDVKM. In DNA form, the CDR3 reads TGTGCCAGCAGTTTAAGGAGGAAGACCCAGTACTTC. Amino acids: CASSLRRKTQYF.

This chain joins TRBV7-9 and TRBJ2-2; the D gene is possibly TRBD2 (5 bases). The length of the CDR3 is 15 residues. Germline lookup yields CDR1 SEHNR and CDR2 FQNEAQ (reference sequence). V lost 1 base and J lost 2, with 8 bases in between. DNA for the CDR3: TGTGCCAGCAGCTTAGGGCGGGTAAACACCGGGGAGCTGTTTTTT. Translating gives CASSLGRVNTGELFF. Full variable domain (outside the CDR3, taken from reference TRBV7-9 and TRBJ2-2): DTGVSQNPRHKITKRGQNVTFRCDPISEHNRLYWYRQTLGQGPEFLTYFQNEAQLEKSRLLSDRFSAERPKGSFSTLEIQRTEQGDSAMYLCASSLGRVNTGELFFGEGSRLTVL.

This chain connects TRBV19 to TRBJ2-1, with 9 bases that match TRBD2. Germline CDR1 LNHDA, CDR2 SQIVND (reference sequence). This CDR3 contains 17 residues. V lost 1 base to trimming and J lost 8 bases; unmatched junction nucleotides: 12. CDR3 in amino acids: CASSIGQGLAGWDEQFF. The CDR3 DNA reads TGTGCCAGTAGTATAGGCCAGGGACTAGCTGGTTGGGATGAGCAGTTCTTC.

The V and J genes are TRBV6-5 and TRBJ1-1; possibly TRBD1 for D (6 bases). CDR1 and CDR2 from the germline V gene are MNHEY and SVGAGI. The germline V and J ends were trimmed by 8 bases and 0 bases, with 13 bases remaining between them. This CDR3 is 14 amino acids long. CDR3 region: CASGYQGMNTEAFF. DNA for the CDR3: TGTGCCAGCGGGTACCAGGGGATGAACACTGAAGCTTTCTTT.

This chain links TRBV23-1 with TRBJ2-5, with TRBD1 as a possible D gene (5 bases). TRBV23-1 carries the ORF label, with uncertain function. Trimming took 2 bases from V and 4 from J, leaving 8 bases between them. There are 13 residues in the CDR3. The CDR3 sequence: CASSQAGRETQYF. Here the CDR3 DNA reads TGCGCCAGCAGTCAAGCAGGGCGAGAGACCCAGTACTTC.

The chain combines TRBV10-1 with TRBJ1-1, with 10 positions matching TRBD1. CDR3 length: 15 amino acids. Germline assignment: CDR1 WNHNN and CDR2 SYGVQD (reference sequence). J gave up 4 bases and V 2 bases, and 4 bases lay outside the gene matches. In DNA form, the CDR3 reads TGCGCCAGCAGTGAGCCCGGACAGGGGGGCACTGAAGCTTTCTTT. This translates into CASSEPGQGGTEAFF.

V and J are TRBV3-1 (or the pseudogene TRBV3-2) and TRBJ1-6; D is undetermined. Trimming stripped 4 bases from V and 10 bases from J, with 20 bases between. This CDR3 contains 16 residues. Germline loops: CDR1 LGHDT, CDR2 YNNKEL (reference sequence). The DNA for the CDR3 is TGTGCCAGCAGCCCCCTAGGACTTACCTGGGAGTCACCCCTCCACTTT. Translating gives CASSPLGLTWESPLHF.

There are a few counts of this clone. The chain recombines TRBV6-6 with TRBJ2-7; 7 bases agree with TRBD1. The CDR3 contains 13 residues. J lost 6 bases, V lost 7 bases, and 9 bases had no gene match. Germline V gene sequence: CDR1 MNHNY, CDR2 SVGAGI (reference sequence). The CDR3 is CASTGRQGLEQYV. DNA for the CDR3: TGTGCCAGCACAGGTAGACAGGGCCTCGAGCAGTACGTC.

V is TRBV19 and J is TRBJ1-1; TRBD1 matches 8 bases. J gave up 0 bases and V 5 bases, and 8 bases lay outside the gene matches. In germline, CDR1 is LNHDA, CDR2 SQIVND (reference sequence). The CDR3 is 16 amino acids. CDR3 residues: CASSPYADRVNTEAFF. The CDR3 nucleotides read TGTGCCAGTAGTCCCTACGCGGACAGGGTGAACACTGAAGCTTTCTTT.

The CDR3 loop is CASSSGQGAYEQYF. CDR3 sequence (DNA): TGCGCCAGCAGCTCTGGACAGGGGGCCTACGAGCAGTACTTC. The rearrangement uses TRBV5-1 and TRBJ2-7; 10 nucleotides agree with TRBD1. The CDR3 is made up of 14 amino acids. Germline V gene sequence: CDR1 SGHRS, CDR2 YFSETQ. The ends lost 3 bases at V and 2 bases at J; junction bases unmatched: 2. Filled out from reference TRBV5-1 and TRBJ2-7, the complete variable domain reads KAGVTQTPRYLIKTRGQQVTLSCSPISGHRSVSWYQQTPGQGLQFLFEYFSETQRNKGNFPGRFSGRQFSNSRSEMNVSTLELGDSALYLCASSSGQGAYEQYFGPGTRLTVT.

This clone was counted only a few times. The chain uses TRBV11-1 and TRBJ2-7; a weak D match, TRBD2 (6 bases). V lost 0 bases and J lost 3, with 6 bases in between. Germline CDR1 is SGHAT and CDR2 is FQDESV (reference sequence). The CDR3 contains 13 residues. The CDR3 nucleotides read TGTGCCAGCAGCTTAGCGCGGGGCTACGAGCAGTACGTC. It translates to CASSLARGYEQYV.

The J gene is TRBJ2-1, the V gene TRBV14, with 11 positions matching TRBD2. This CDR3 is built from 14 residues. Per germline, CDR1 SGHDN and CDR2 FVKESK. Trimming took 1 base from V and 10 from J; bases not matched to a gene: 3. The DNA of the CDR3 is TGTGCCAGCAGCCAAGGACTAGCGGGGTTGGAGCAGTTCTTC. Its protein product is CASSQGLAGLEQFF.

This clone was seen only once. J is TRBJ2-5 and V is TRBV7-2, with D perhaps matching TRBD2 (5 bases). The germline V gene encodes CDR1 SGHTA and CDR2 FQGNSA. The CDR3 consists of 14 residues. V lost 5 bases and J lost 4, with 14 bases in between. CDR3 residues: CASSPRTVGETQYF. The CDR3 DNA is TGTGCCAGCAGCCCACGGACTGTGGGAGAGACCCAGTACTTC.

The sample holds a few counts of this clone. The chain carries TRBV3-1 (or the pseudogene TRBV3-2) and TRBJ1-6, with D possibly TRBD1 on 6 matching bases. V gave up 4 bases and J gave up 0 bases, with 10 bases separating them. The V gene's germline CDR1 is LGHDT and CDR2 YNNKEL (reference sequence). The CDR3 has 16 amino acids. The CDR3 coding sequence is TGTGCCAGCAGCCCGGACAGCAGCTCCTATAATTCACCCCTCCACTTT. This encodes CASSPDSSSYNSPLHF.

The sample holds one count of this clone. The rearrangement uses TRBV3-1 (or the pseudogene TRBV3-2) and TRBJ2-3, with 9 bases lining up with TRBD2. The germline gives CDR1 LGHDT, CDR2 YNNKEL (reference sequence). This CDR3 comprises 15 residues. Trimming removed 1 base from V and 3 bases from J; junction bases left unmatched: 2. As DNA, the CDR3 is TGTGCCAGCAGCCAAGGGGCGGGGGGGACAGATACGCAGTATTTT. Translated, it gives CASSQGAGGTDTQYF.

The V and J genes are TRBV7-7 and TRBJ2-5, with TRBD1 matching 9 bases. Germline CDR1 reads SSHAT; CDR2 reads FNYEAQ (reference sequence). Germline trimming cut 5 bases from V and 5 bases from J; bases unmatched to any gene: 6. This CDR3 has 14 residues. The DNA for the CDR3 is TGTGCCAGCAGCCCGGACAGGGGATGGGAGACCCAGTACTTC. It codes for CASSPDRGWETQYF.

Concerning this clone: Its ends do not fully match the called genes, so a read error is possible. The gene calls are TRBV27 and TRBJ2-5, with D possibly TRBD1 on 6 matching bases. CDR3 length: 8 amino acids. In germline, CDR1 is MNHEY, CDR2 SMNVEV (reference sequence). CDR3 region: CASRGTHF. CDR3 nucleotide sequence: TGTGCCAGCAGGGGGACACACTTC.

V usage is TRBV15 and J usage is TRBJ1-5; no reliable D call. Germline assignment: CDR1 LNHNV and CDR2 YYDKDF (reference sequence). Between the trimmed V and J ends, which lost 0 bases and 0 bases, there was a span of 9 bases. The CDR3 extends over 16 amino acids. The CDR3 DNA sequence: TGTGCCACCAGCAGAGACAGAGACTATAGCAATCAGCCCCAGCATTTT. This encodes CATSRDRDYSNQPQHF.

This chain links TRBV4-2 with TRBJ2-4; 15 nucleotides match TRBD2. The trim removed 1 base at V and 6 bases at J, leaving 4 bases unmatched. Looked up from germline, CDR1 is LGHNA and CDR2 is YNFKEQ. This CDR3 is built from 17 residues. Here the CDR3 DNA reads TGTGCCAGCAGCCAAGGGACTAGCGGGGGGGCATCAAACATTCAGTACTTC. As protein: CASSQGTSGGASNIQYF.

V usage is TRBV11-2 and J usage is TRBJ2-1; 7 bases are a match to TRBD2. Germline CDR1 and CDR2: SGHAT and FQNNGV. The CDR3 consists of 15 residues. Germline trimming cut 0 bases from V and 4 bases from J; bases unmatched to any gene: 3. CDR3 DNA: TGTGCCAGCAGCTTAGATGGGGGAGGGTACAATGAGCAGTTCTTC. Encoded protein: CASSLDGGGYNEQFF. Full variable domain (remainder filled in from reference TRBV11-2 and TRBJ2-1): EAGVAQSPRYKIIEKRQSVAFWCNPISGHATLYWYQQILGQGPKLLIQFQNNGVVDDSQLPKDRFSAERLKGVDSTLKIQPAKLEDSAVYLCASSLDGGGYNEQFFGPGTRLTVL.

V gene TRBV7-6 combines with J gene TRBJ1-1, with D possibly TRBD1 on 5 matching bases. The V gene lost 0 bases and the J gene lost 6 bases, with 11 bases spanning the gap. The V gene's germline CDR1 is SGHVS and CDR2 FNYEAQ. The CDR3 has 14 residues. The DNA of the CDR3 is TGTGCCAGCAGCTTAGCGTCAGGGTGGGCTGAAGCTTTCTTT. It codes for CASSLASGWAEAFF.

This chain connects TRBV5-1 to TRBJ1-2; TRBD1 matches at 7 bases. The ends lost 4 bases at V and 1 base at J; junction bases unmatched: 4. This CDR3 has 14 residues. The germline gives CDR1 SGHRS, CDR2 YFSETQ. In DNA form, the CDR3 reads TGCGCCAGCAGCCCGGGACAGAGTAACTATGGCTACACCTTC. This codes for CASSPGQSNYGYTF.

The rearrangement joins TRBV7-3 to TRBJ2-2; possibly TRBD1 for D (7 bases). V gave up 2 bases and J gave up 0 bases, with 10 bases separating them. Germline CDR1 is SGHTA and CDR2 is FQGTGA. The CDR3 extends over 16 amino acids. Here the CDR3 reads CASSLGGTANTGELFF. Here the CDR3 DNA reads TGTGCCAGCAGCTTAGGAGGGACAGCGAACACCGGGGAGCTGTTTTTT.

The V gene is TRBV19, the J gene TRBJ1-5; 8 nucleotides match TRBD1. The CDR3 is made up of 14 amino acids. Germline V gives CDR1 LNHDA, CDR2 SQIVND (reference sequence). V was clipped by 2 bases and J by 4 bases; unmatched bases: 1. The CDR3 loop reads CASSITGGNQPQHF. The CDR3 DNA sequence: TGTGCCAGTAGTATAACAGGGGGAAATCAGCCCCAGCATTTT.

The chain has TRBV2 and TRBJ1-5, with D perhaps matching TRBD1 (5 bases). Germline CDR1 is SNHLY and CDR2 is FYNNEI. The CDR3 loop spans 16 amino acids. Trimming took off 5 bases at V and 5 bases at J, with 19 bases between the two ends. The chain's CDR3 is CASSSTPGQPHQPQHF. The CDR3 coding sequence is TGTGCCAGCAGTTCTACCCCCGGACAACCTCATCAGCCCCAGCATTTT.

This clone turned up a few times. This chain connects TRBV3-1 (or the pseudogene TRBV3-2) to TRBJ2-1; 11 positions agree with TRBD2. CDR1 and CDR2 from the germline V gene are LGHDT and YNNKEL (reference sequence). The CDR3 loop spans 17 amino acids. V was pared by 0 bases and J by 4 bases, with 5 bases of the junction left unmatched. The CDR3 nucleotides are TGTGCCAGCAGCCAAGACATGGGACTAGCGGTTTACAATGAGCAGTTCTTC. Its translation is CASSQDMGLAVYNEQFF.